Included here is one T cell receptor beta chain sequence, with context. Its antigen is not yet known. No quality values exist for individual bases; no much larger clone is one base distant. Peripheral blood CD8+ and CD4+ T cells from healthy donors, Susac syndrome patients and multiple sclerosis patients were profiled using high-throughput TCR beta sequencing. The Susac syndrome patients fulfilled recently defined diagnostic criteria for definite or probable disease. Bulk CD8+ and CD4+ T cells were purified by magnetic negative isolation, while CD8+ TEMRA cells were enriched using FACS. Blood was collected in EDTA tubes and processed within 24 hours, with PBMCs isolated through density gradient centrifugation. PBMCs intended for TCR sequencing were cryopreserved in liquid nitrogen and thawed later in a water bath at 37 degrees C. Purity of sorted or isolated CD4+, CD8+ and CD8+ TEMRA cells was at least 90%.

RNA was extracted with the RNeasy kit and about 0.5 to 1 ug was reverse transcribed using random hexamers. The immunoSEQ multiplex PCR assay, covering 54 Vbeta and 13 Jbeta segments, was used to amplify TCR beta CDR3 regions. To correct PCR amplification bias, a synthetic template baseline was used for both primer optimization and computational correction. The authors processed their data as follows. Reads were annotated to V, D and J genes per IMGT and analyzed with immunoSEQ Analyzer, keeping only productive sequences. To calculate clonality, Shannon entropy was normalized by log2 of the number of productive unique sequences and then subtracted from one. For each patient and control, public and private clones were evaluated within the 100 most prevalent clones. Susac-specific clones were defined as absent from healthy and MS cohorts, 850 to 1,300 published viral clones and other ImmuneACCESS disease sequences. The raw public reads went through TCRdb reprocessing: fastp at Q25, MiXCR clone calling, in-frame beta chains kept. Entries are consolidated by CDR3 protein sequence, retaining the most common genes and DNA. TCRdb, not the authors, supplied the V and J calls. Recorded for this sample are roughly 250,000 distinct CDR3 sequences; almost 97% of them occurred a single time. Jointly, the top ten make up 0.08% to 0.11% of the sample.

These data are taken from a study of CD8 T cells in Susac syndrome (dated by TCRdb to between 2018 and 2021). Describing the broader study: Of the Susac syndrome patients who were sequenced, about 6 had clinically active disease and about 8 were in clinical remission. Repertoire sequencing was used to test whether CD8+ T cell activation and differentiation in Susac syndrome was antigen driven. Susac syndrome patients were therapy-naive, on corticosteroids (some also receiving IVIg), or on IVIg alone at blood withdrawal.

Broad study findings and their caveats: The CD4+ T cell repertoire of patients with Susac syndrome showed no detectable clonal expansion. The TCR sequencing and HLA analysis was acknowledged to have included a relatively small number of individuals.

CDR1 and CDR2 are drawn from the germline V gene (reference sequence): LNHDA, SQIVND. Taken from cysteine to phenylalanine, the CDR3 has 14 residues. The only DNA kept is the CDR3, 42 bases in frame from the first base. At the junction V is shortened by 4 bases and J by 0 bases, with 9 bases in between. The clonotype was recovered from a human donor with Susac syndrome. The V and J genes are TRBV19 and TRBJ1-1; a tentative D match to TRBD1 spans 5 bases. Sequenced input: CD4+ T cells from PBMCs. The CDR3 region: CASSKEGMNTEAFF. The nucleotides read TGTGCCAGTAGTAAGGAGGGGATGAACACTGAAGCTTTCTTT.